This T cell receptor (beta chain) came from a study of regulatory T cells in long-lasting Graves disease (dated by TCRdb to about 2021). With respect to the entire study: Antithyroid drugs had been taken for less than 3 months by newly diagnosed Graves' disease patients. A total of around 35 samples were covered by TCR sequencing, comprising approximately 13 persistent and 20 or so newly diagnosed Graves' disease patients. The study took place in China and was registered as a clinical trial. Peripheral blood TCR sequencing and RNA sequencing compared persistent Graves' disease patients with newly diagnosed Graves' disease patients.

The library was built by means of multiplex PCR. The instrument given in TCRdb is Illumina HiSeq 4000. To build TCR beta libraries, CDR3 regions were amplified by Arm-PCR using iRepertoire HTBI primers. Before sequencing, the PCR products underwent gel purification. The original pipeline was this. Gene usage analysis of CDR3 amino acid clonotypes used the roughly 62 TRBV and more than 13 TRBJ segments found across samples. COPE and FqMerger were used to merge filtered high-quality paired reads into contigs. Contigs were aligned with BLAST to IMGT TRBV, TRBD and TRBJ reference genes, and CDR3 was defined per IMGT. Any clonotype with a frequency above 0.1% was counted as a highly expanded clone. Shannon entropy was used to measure repertoire diversity, and the Gini coefficient was used to measure V-J evenness. Clonotypes shared by more than one individual were considered public. TCRdb itself trimmed the public reads at Q25 with fastp, ran MiXCR and retained productive beta chains. Rows are combined by CDR3 protein, so each entry shows the most common genes and DNA. The V and J calls follow TCRdb's processing rather than the paper's. Present in this sample are about half a million distinct CDR3 sequences, about 11% of which were seen just once. The ten largest account for roughly 8.9% of the sample.

The table lists this clonotype with many counts. No antigen is known for it. No base-level quality is on record; no much larger clone is a single base apart. The CDR3 holds 16 amino acids from the cysteine to the phenylalanine. Of the read, only the CDR3 DNA is kept; its 48 bases are in frame from base 1. The germline V gene specifies SGHTA as CDR1 and FQGNSA as CDR2. V and J lose 1 base and 2 bases, and a span of 12 bases separates them. Findings and caveats that apply to the study as a whole: Compared with newly diagnosed patients, persistent Graves' disease patients had lower TCR Shannon entropy and fewer highly expanded clones, which suggests clonal expansion. Patients with persistent disease shared more public clonotypes (approximately 2,500) than newly diagnosed patients did (966). Sequencing and analysis were restricted to the TCR beta chain. Persistent disease showed preferential use of TRBV28, TRBJ1-2 and TRBJ2-5, whereas newly diagnosed disease favored TRBV20-1 and TRBJ2-1. As a limitation, the authors acknowledged that the small sample size may reduce accuracy. Peripheral blood alone was examined, since thyroid tissue, which constituted the primary lesion, could not be accessed.

In the paper's terms, the time point label means: newly diagnosed GD, antithyroid drugs for less than 3 months. RNA was extracted from PBMCs in TRIzol for both TCR sequencing and RNA sequencing. The diagnosis of Graves' disease was made according to American Thyroid Association guidelines. Patients were recruited from an endocrinology department in Xi'an, China. From each patient, around 9 milliliters of peripheral blood was collected into an EDTA anticoagulant tube. Ficoll Paque Plus density gradient separation was used to isolate PBMCs, and no additional T cell sorting was done. An Agilent 2100 Bioanalyzer and agarose gel were used to check RNA quality, and a NanoDrop 2000 was used to measure RNA concentration. A further study also used this sample, focusing on T cells in Graves' hyperthyroidism and ophthalmopathy. The second paper further reports: Stable Graves' hyperthyroidism was defined as the absence of progression to ophthalmopathy over 18 months of follow-up. Hyperthyroidism patients were newly diagnosed, had a disease duration of under 2 months, and were aged 18 to 65 years. Any patient with an uncontrolled infection, another autoimmune disease, pregnancy or lactation was excluded. Diagnoses relied on clinical symptoms, serum thyroxine and TRAb, thyroid ultrasound and orbital computed tomography. A first-round RT-PCR of the TCR CDR3 used the HTBI primer set with the Qiagen OneStep RT-PCR kit. Most expanded thyroid clonotypes (frequency above 0.001) were also found in blood, which suggests that blood repertoires may mirror thyroid immune responses. A 13 V-J signature model separated ophthalmopathy from stable hyperthyroidism, with 87.88% sensitivity and just under 84% specificity in cross-validation and 80%/75% in testing. During validation, the model predicted progression to ophthalmopathy a median of around 7 months ahead of onset, with roughly 65% sensitivity and about 72% specificity. To identify TCR V-J signatures that set the groups apart, the researchers used a discovery cohort of about a hundred patients, made up of 40 to 45 with Graves' ophthalmopathy and about 60 with stable Graves' hyperthyroidism. Whether ophthalmopathy could be predicted prospectively was tested in an independent validation cohort made up of roughly 19 hyperthyroidism patients plus 17 patients who later progressed to ophthalmopathy. The 100 or so discovery patients were divided at random into training and test sets in a 7:3 ratio. Thyroid tissue and blood T-cell repertoires from about six Graves' hyperthyroidism patients were also compared in the study. After sampling, hyperthyroidism patients received methimazole starting at 30 mg daily, and ophthalmopathy patients received high-dose intravenous methylprednisolone. The libraries were constructed in a second round of multiplex PCR and then size-selected and purified. The libraries were sequenced on an Illumina HiSeq2000 using paired-end 100 bp reads. SOAPnuke was used to process the raw data, with reads discarded if the reads contained adapters or uncalled bases, had a mean Phred below 15, or lacked an exact constant-primer or identifier match. COPE v1.2.5 was used to merge the high-quality paired reads, and each unique nucleotide sequence was defined as a clonotype. MiTCR v1.1 was used to align clonotypes to the IMGT TRBV, TRBD and TRBJ reference segments. The analysis was restricted to V-J combinations with a frequency above 0.0001, which together covered 99% to 99.2% of the repertoires. A TCS score was defined as the ratio of F50 (clonal expansion) to E x V (chaos), with BLOSUM62-based TCRdist applied between CDR3 peptides within each V-J. Welch's t-statistics and random forest reduced just over 500 V-J features to roughly 13, which were used in a naive Bayes classifier (R e1071). Sample size was not statistically predetermined, and blinding of investigators to group allocation was not performed. TCR Vbeta CDR3 sequencing of some 140 peripheral blood samples (43 ophthalmopathy, roughly 72 hyperthyroidism and some 17 progressor patients) is reported in the paper.

The V and J segments used are TRBV7-2 and TRBJ1-5; the D region possibly corresponds to TRBD1 (5 bases align). This sequence originates from a woman in her thirties with Graves disease. Donor details come from another sample of the same person, matched by shared clones. This specimen consisted of peripheral blood mononuclear cells (PBMCs), obtained at new diagnosis, from a patient treated with antithyroid drugs. The sequenced DNA: TGTGCCAGCAGCTTAGTCGGCCAGGGAGGCAATCAGCCCCAGCATTTT. Its protein product is CASSLVGQGGNQPQHF.